What follows are 26 T cell receptor beta chains derived from one specimen sequenced in a study of identical twins. MiXCR was run by TCRdb on the 5' RACE reads, yielding one entry per CDR3 protein. Altogether 1.5 million to 2 million distinct CDR3 sequences are present, more than 30% being singletons, with the ten largest covering less than 0.35%. The sequenced sample was cord blood. The receptor source for this set is a newborn girl in good health.

This clonotype turned up a few times. The chain's CDR3 is CASSPEGQGQPQHF. CDR3 in DNA: TGTGCCAGCTCACCAGAAGGCCAGGGTCAGCCCCAGCATTTT. V is TRBV18 and J is TRBJ1-5, with D perhaps matching TRBD1 (5 bases). The V end lost 2 bases, the J end lost 6 bases, and 11 bases lay between the germline ends. This CDR3 is 14 amino acids long. Per germline, CDR1 KGHSH and CDR2 LQKENI.

Regarding this clonotype: Mismatch with germline at one junction end may stem from a read error. The chain has TRBV5-1 and TRBJ2-3; 8 nucleotides line up with TRBD2. The CDR3 totals 16 residues. Germline V CDR1 and CDR2: SGHRS, YFSETQ. DNA for the CDR3: TGCGCCAGCAGCGAGGGACTAGTGGTAAACGCAGATACGCGGTATTTT. Its translation is CASSEGLVVNADTRYF.

Of note for this clonotype: One end of the junction varies from germline; a read error may be responsible. V and J are TRBV5-1 and TRBJ2-1; 9 bases fit TRBD2. The CDR3 is 15 residues long. Germline CDR1 and CDR2: SGHRS and YFSETQ. CDR3 nucleotide sequence: TGCGCCAGCAACTTGGTAGCGGGGGCGGCCGATGAGCAGTTCTTC. This translates into CASNLVAGAADEQFF.

The V and J genes are TRBV3-1 and TRBJ2-6; no clear D gene. CDR3 length equals 13 residues. Per germline, CDR1 LGHDT and CDR2 YNNKEL (reference sequence). Deletions cut 4 bases from V and 9 bases from J, with 10 bases between. CDR3 nucleotides: TGTGCCAGCAGCCCTTCTGACGGCAACGTCCTGACTTTC. Amino acids: CASSPSDGNVLTF.

In this sample, this clonotype turned up a few times. V is TRBV20-1 and J is TRBJ2-5, with D perhaps given as TRBD1 or TRBD2 (5 bases each). Between the trimmed V and J ends, which lost 6 bases and 6 bases, there was a span of 17 bases. The CDR3 is made up of 13 amino acids. The germline V gene encodes CDR1 DFQATT and CDR2 SNEGSKA (reference sequence). The CDR3 DNA reads TGCAGTGCCGGAGGCAGGGCTAAAAAGACCCAGTACTTC. Its protein is CSAGGRAKKTQYF.

This clonotype has only a few counts. The chain employs TRBV20-1 and TRBJ2-1, with TRBD2 matching over 8 bases. With V trimmed by 7 bases and J by 3 bases, 8 bases remained unmatched. CDR1 is DFQATT, CDR2 SNEGSKA, per germline (reference sequence). This CDR3 comprises 14 residues. In nucleotides, the CDR3 is TGCAGTGTTCCCCCCAGCGGGAGCTACAATGAGCAGTTCTTC. Its translation: CSVPPSGSYNEQFF.

The chain uses TRBV7-9 and TRBJ2-1; 10 nucleotides line up with TRBD2. This CDR3 contains 17 residues. Germline lookup yields CDR1 SEHNR and CDR2 FQNEAQ (reference sequence). Trimming cost V 4 bases and J 4 bases; bases outside gene matches: 10. CDR3 in amino acids: CASSSIGGLASYNEQFF. The CDR3 DNA reads as TGTGCCAGCAGCTCAATAGGGGGACTAGCGAGTTACAATGAGCAGTTCTTC.

The rearrangement uses TRBV12-3 or TRBV12-4 and TRBJ1-3; 9 bases align to TRBD1. The CDR3 runs to 19 residues. Trimming removed 5 bases from V and 0 bases from J; junction bases left unmatched: 14. The CDR3 region has the DNA TGTGCCAGCAGTCTCCTAATCCGGGACAGGGCTTTCTCTGGAAACACCATATATTTT. Translating gives CASSLLIRDRAFSGNTIYF.

The chain employs TRBV6-6 and TRBJ2-1, with D hard to call. Trimming cost V 8 bases and J 7 bases, with 15 bases left between them. The CDR3 runs to 13 residues. Per germline, CDR1 MNHNY and CDR2 SVGAGI (reference sequence). CDR3 sequence reads: CASLQTSRNEQFF. The DNA of the CDR3 is TGTGCCAGCCTCCAGACCAGTCGAAATGAGCAGTTCTTC.

In its sample, this clonotype was seen a few times. The V call is TRBV28, the J call TRBJ2-3, with 7 bases that match TRBD1. V shed 5 bases, J shed 2 bases, and the junction held 7 bases outside the gene matches. The CDR3 is 15 residues long. Germline V lookup: CDR1 MDHEN, CDR2 SYDVKM. CDR3 nucleotide sequence: TGTGCCAGCAGTGGTCCCGGGACAGTCACAGATACGCAGTATTTT. Its translation: CASSGPGTVTDTQYF.

This clonotype was seen only a few times. The gene calls are TRBV7-9 and TRBJ2-7; D is unresolved. V was clipped by 5 bases and J by 0 bases, with 17 bases between them. The CDR3 length is 16 residues. The germline V gene has CDR1 SEHNR and CDR2 FQNEAQ (reference sequence). The CDR3: CASSQTGITSSYEQYF. The CDR3 region has the DNA TGTGCCAGCAGCCAGACCGGAATCACCAGCTCCTACGAGCAGTACTTC.

The V gene is TRBV20-1, the J gene TRBJ1-5; tentative D call: TRBD1 (6 bases). The length of the CDR3 is 15 residues. CDR1 is DFQATT and CDR2 is SNEGSKA in the germline V gene (reference sequence). The V end lost 0 bases, the J end lost 0 bases, and 9 bases lay between the germline ends. The CDR3, as DNA: TGCAGTGCTAGAGATAGGGGGACTAGCAATCAGCCCCAGCATTTT. Its protein is CSARDRGTSNQPQHF.

This clonotype was counted only a few times. The J gene is TRBJ1-5, the V gene TRBV15; the D is unclear. The CDR3 is made up of 14 amino acids. Germline CDR1 LNHNV, CDR2 YYDKDF (reference sequence). The V gene lost 0 bases and the J gene lost 4 bases, with 7 bases spanning the gap. CDR3 region: CATSRDKGNQPQHF. As DNA, the CDR3 is TGTGCCACCAGCAGAGATAAAGGGAATCAGCCCCAGCATTTT.

In this sample, this clonotype turned up a few times. This chain connects TRBV11-2 to TRBJ1-1; perhaps TRBD1 as D (6 bases). CDR1 and CDR2 (germline): SGHAT, FQNNGV. This CDR3 is 12 amino acids long. V lost 5 bases to trimming and J lost 11 bases, with 15 bases between them. DNA of the CDR3: TGTGCCAGCAGCGCTGGGACAACGCAGGCTTTCTTT. This encodes CASSAGTTQAFF.

This clonotype was seen just once. The chain carries TRBV10-3 and TRBJ1-2; D gene unclear. This CDR3 contains 14 residues. Germline-derived CDR1 and CDR2 are ENHRY and SYGVKD. The V end lost 2 bases, the J end lost 4 bases, and 11 bases lay between the germline ends. The CDR3 reads CAISEAGSGYGYTF. CDR3 coding DNA: TGTGCCATCAGTGAGGCAGGATCGGGCTATGGCTACACCTTC.

A few counts support this clonotype. The chain links TRBV18 to TRBJ2-1, with TRBD1 matching 9 bases. The CDR3 runs 18 residues. Germline CDR1 KGHSH, CDR2 LQKENI. V lost 1 base and J lost 3; bases outside the gene matches: 10. The DNA for the CDR3 is TGTGCCAGCTCACCACGAAATACGGACAGGGGTTACTACAATGAGCAGTTCTTC. This translates into CASSPRNTDRGYYNEQFF.

This clonotype was seen just once. The genes are TRBV2 and TRBJ2-5; 10 bases line up with TRBD2. CDR1 is SNHLY and CDR2 is FYNNEI in the germline V gene. V gave up 2 bases and J gave up 5 bases; unmatched junction bases: 5. The CDR3 is 15 amino acids. CDR3 nucleotides: TGTGCCAGCAGTGAAAGCGGGAGGGCCCGGGAGACCCAGTACTTC. Translated: CASSESGRARETQYF.

This clonotype has just a few counts. The CDR3, as DNA: TGTGCCACCAGCAGAGCTTACGGGACTAGCGGGAGTTACACCGGGGAGCTGTTTTTT. Amino acids: CATSRAYGTSGSYTGELFF. This rearrangement joins TRBV15 to TRBJ2-2; 14 nucleotides agree with TRBD2. There are 19 residues in the CDR3. The germline V gene encodes CDR1 LNHNV and CDR2 YYDKDF (reference sequence). The V segment lost 1 base and the J segment 3 bases; nucleotides outside the gene matches: 7.

This clonotype was seen at least ten times. The rearrangement uses TRBV5-1 and TRBJ2-3, with D perhaps TRBD1 or TRBD2 (6 bases each). Germline values: CDR1 SGHRS, CDR2 YFSETQ. This CDR3 is built from 14 residues. Trimming shortened V by 4 bases and J by 2 bases, and 11 bases separated the two germline ends. In DNA, the CDR3 is TGCGCCAGCAGCCCCGGGGGCGCCACAGATACGCAGTATTTT. Amino acid sequence: CASSPGGATDTQYF.

This chain links TRBV20-1 with TRBJ2-1; D tentatively reads TRBD1 or TRBD2 (5 bases each). With the DNA end fitting TRBJ2-7 better, the J assignment may be wrong. The CDR3 is 14 amino acids. The germline CDR1 and CDR2 sequences are DFQATT and SNEGSKA (reference sequence). CDR3 sequence: CSAIPGSSYNEQYF. The DNA of the CDR3 is TGCAGTGCTATTCCAGGGAGCTCCTACAATGAGCAGTACTTC.

Concerning this clonotype itself: This may come from a read error, since a much larger clone is one base off. The rearrangement uses TRBV12-3 or TRBV12-4 and TRBJ2-3, with 9 positions matching TRBD1. The CDR3 runs to 15 residues. CDR3 residues: CASRRDRVSTDTEYF. DNA for the CDR3: TGTGCCAGCAGACGGGACAGGGTGAGCACAGATACGGAGTATTTT.

This clonotype was seen only a few times. The genes are TRBV13 and TRBJ1-1; D may be TRBD1 (6 bases). Germline V gene data show CDR1 as PRHDT and CDR2 as FYEKMQ (reference sequence). This CDR3 region has 15 residues. Trimming pared 4 bases from V and 1 base from J, leaving 13 bases between. CDR3 coding DNA: TGTGCCAGCAGCTCAGAGGACAGACCGAACACTGAAGCTTTCTTT. Protein: CASSSEDRPNTEAFF.

The J gene is TRBJ2-7, the V gene TRBV12-3 or TRBV12-4, with 14 positions matching TRBD2. The CDR3 covers 19 residues. Losses at the gene ends were 6 bases for V and 0 bases for J; bases not matched to a gene: 13. CDR3 protein: CASSLLVGLAGGDSYEQYF. DNA of the CDR3: TGTGCCAGCAGCCTTCTAGTCGGACTAGCGGGAGGAGACTCCTACGAGCAGTACTTC.

The rearrangement uses TRBV7-9 and TRBJ1-6; D is possibly TRBD1 (6 bases). V was clipped by 6 bases and J by 10 bases, with 19 bases between them. CDR3 length: 15 amino acids. The germline V gene encodes CDR1 SEHNR and CDR2 FQNEAQ (reference sequence). The CDR3 DNA sequence: TGTGCCAGCAGTGGGACAAGACCCGTTCTCTCACCCCTCCACTTT. Amino acids: CASSGTRPVLSPLHF.

This clonotype turned up a few times. The chain uses TRBV27 and TRBJ2-7; a weak D match, TRBD1 (6 bases). Trimming removed 3 bases at V and 0 bases at J, with 12 bases between. The germline V gene has CDR1 MNHEY and CDR2 SMNVEV (reference sequence). The CDR3 sequence is 15 residues long. CDR3 protein: CASSFWQGSSYEQYF. CDR3 DNA sequence: TGTGCCAGCAGTTTTTGGCAGGGGAGCTCCTACGAGCAGTACTTC.

The sample holds a few counts of this clonotype. The chain is built from TRBV7-2 and TRBJ2-1; the D gene is possibly TRBD2 (5 bases). From germline, CDR1 is SGHTA and CDR2 FQGNSA. This CDR3 spans 13 amino acids. Trimming removed 5 bases at V and 7 bases at J, with 12 bases between. The CDR3 DNA is TGTGCCAGCAGCGACTATCTACCAAATGAGCAGTTCTTC. Protein: CASSDYLPNEQFF.